The 28 T cell receptor beta chains below were found in one sample sequenced in a study of CD8+ T cells in alopecia areata (dated by TCRdb to the late 2010s). Receptors were amplified or captured by the immunoSEQ multiplex PCR assay. To provide template for TCR sequencing, every sample had RNA extracted and reverse transcribed into cDNA. TCRdb mirrors the immuneACCESS table, restricted to in-frame sequences. Some clones are absent from its copies; in checked studies, under half trace to an unresolved V gene, and the reason for the others is unknown. The sample includes approximately 150,000 clones, with 87% observed a single time. The ten biggest clones cover about 14% of the sample. What the time point label conveys for this sample: baseline before oral tofacitinib. The specimen was CD8+ T cells sorted from blood, collected at week 0. The source of these receptors is a human donor with alopecia areata.

This clone has only a few counts. The chain is built from TRBV4-1 and TRBJ2-7; the D gene is possibly TRBD2 (6 bases). Trimming removed 1 base from V and 2 bases from J, with 9 bases in between. Germline V lookup: CDR1 MGHRA, CDR2 YSYEKL. This CDR3 comprises 14 residues. CDR3 residues: CASSQGRETYEQYF. CDR3 DNA sequence: TGCGCCAGCAGCCAAGGACGGGAGACCTACGAGCAGTACTTC.

The chain uses TRBV2 and TRBJ2-3; D remains unclear. Germline assignment: CDR1 SNHLY and CDR2 FYNNEI. Trimming left V 4 bases short and J 3 bases short, with 8 bases between. The CDR3 covers 13 residues. The CDR3 reads CASSAEPTDTQYF. Written as DNA, the CDR3 is TGTGCCAGCAGTGCGGAGCCTACAGATACGCAGTATTTT.

J is TRBJ1-1 and V is TRBV7-9, with D perhaps TRBD1 (6 bases). This CDR3 spans 12 amino acids. Germline-derived CDR1 and CDR2 are SEHNR and FQNEAQ (reference sequence). Trimming left V 1 base short and J 11 bases short, with 11 bases between. DNA of the CDR3: TGTGCCAGCAGCTTAGGGGCAGGGGAGGCTTTCTTT. It codes for CASSLGAGEAFF. Supplemented by reference TRBV7-9 and TRBJ1-1, the full variable domain reads DTGVSQNPRHKITKRGQNVTFRCDPISEHNRLYWYRQTLGQGPEFLTYFQNEAQLEKSRLLSDRFSAERPKGSFSTLEIQRTEQGDSAMYLCASSLGAGEAFFGQGTRLTVV.

This rearrangement joins TRBV7-3 to TRBJ2-3, with 9 bases aligning to TRBD1. The V and J ends lost 4 bases and 6 bases, in that order; junction bases with no gene match: 8. The germline V gene has CDR1 SGHTA and CDR2 FQGTGA. This CDR3 has 15 residues. CDR3 protein: CASSSTGGSVDTQYF. The CDR3 nucleotides read TGTGCCAGCAGCTCGACAGGGGGTTCCGTGGATACGCAGTATTTT.

The chain employs TRBV6-5 and TRBJ1-1; D is ambiguous. V dropped 3 bases and J dropped 5 bases, with 13 bases sitting between them. The V gene's germline CDR1 is MNHEY and CDR2 SVGAGI. There are 14 residues in the CDR3. The CDR3 loop is CASSYGAEVTEAFF. The CDR3 DNA follows: TGTGCCAGCAGTTATGGTGCCGAGGTTACTGAAGCTTTCTTT.

The genes are TRBV4-1 and TRBJ2-7; the match to TRBD2 covers 7 bases. The CDR3 is made up of 15 amino acids. Looked up from germline, CDR1 is MGHRA and CDR2 is YSYEKL. V shed 4 bases, J shed 0 bases, and the junction held 6 bases outside the gene matches. The CDR3 protein is CASSPNPGGSYEQYF. CDR3 in DNA: TGCGCCAGCAGCCCTAATCCGGGGGGCTCCTACGAGCAGTACTTC.

The V gene is TRBV7-2, the J gene TRBJ2-7; D uncertain. Per the germline V gene, CDR1 is SGHTA and CDR2 is FQGNSA. The germline V and J ends were trimmed by 3 bases and 0 bases, with 0 bases remaining between them. The CDR3 is 11 amino acids. CDR3 DNA: TGTGCCAGCAGCTTCTCCTACGAGCAGTACTTC. Its protein is CASSFSYEQYF.

The V call is TRBV7-8, the J call TRBJ2-3; TRBD2 agrees at 9 bases. CDR1 and CDR2 from the germline V gene are SGHVS and FQNEAQ. V lost 2 bases, J lost 4 bases, and 7 bases stayed unmatched. The CDR3 loop spans 16 amino acids. CDR3 sequence reads: CASSLTSGYFPDTQYF. CDR3 coding DNA: TGTGCCAGCAGCTTAACTAGCGGGTATTTCCCAGATACGCAGTATTTT.

This chain connects TRBV6-1 to TRBJ2-3, with unresolved D. V was trimmed by 6 bases and J by 6 bases, leaving 19 bases between them. The germline V gene encodes CDR1 MNHNS and CDR2 SASEGT. This CDR3 comprises 15 residues. CDR3 protein: CASSKHSGPRDTQYF. Written as DNA, the CDR3 is TGTGCCAGCAGCAAACACTCGGGCCCGAGGGATACGCAGTATTTT.

The V gene is TRBV5-5, the J gene TRBJ2-3, with D perhaps matching TRBD1 (6 bases). Looked up from germline, CDR1 is SGHKS and CDR2 is YYEKEE (reference sequence). The CDR3 sequence is 14 residues long. The V and J ends lost 3 bases and 6 bases respectively, with 14 bases between them. CDR3 region: CASSSRTALDTQYF. The CDR3 bases are TGTGCCAGCAGCTCACGGACAGCGCTTGATACGCAGTATTTT.

The rearrangement uses TRBV7-9 and TRBJ2-7; 8 nucleotides match TRBD1. Germline V lookup: CDR1 SEHNR, CDR2 FQNEAQ (reference sequence). Trimming cost V 5 bases and J 3 bases; bases outside gene matches: 6. The CDR3 runs to 14 residues. CDR3 bases: TGTGCCAGCAGCCAGGGGACAGGACGCTACGAGCAGTACTTC. Protein sequence: CASSQGTGRYEQYF.

The V gene is TRBV30, the J gene TRBJ2-5; D is possibly TRBD1 (5 bases). Trimming cost V 1 base and J 5 bases, with 11 bases left between them. Germline V gene lookup returns CDR1 GTSNPN and CDR2 SVGIG (reference sequence). The CDR3 contains 13 residues. The CDR3 sequence is CAWSGAGFETQYF. In DNA form, the CDR3 reads TGTGCCTGGAGTGGTGCAGGGTTCGAGACCCAGTACTTC.

The chain uses TRBV7-9 and TRBJ2-2; D possibly corresponds to TRBD2 (5 bases). V lost 1 base to trimming and J lost 4 bases, with 10 bases between them. The CDR3 contains 15 residues. Germline V gene lookup returns CDR1 SEHNR and CDR2 FQNEAQ (reference sequence). Here the CDR3 reads CASSLDSRGTGELFF. The CDR3 nucleotides are TGTGCCAGCAGCTTAGATAGCCGGGGCACCGGGGAGCTGTTTTTT. Drawing the rest from reference TRBV7-9 and TRBJ2-2, the complete variable domain is DTGVSQNPRHKITKRGQNVTFRCDPISEHNRLYWYRQTLGQGPEFLTYFQNEAQLEKSRLLSDRFSAERPKGSFSTLEIQRTEQGDSAMYLCASSLDSRGTGELFFGEGSRLTVL.

The chain uses TRBV2 and TRBJ1-2; D remains unclear. Trimming removed 8 bases from V and 6 bases from J, with 16 bases in between. Germline values: CDR1 SNHLY, CDR2 FYNNEI. This CDR3 comprises 13 residues. The CDR3 region is CASSNGVLDGYTF. CDR3 in DNA: TGTGCCAGCTCGAATGGCGTACTCGATGGCTACACCTTC.

V and J are TRBV19 and TRBJ1-6, with TRBD1 matching 9 bases. Unmatched junction bases numbered 11, after V lost 6 bases and J lost 8 bases. The CDR3 totals 16 residues. Germline V gene data show CDR1 as LNHDA and CDR2 as SQIVND (reference sequence). CDR3 loop: CASSLWDRAGDSPLHF. The CDR3 coding sequence is TGTGCCAGTAGCCTTTGGGACAGGGCCGGGGATTCACCCCTCCACTTT.

This chain uses TRBV7-6 with TRBJ2-7; the D call may be TRBD1 or TRBD2 (6 bases each). Germline CDR1 is SGHVS and CDR2 is FNYEAQ. V shed 1 base and J shed 5 bases, with 12 bases lying between them. This CDR3 spans 14 amino acids. CDR3 bases: TGTGCCAGCAGCTTAGTTCCGGGGGCGGACGAGCAGTACTTC. Encoded protein: CASSLVPGADEQYF.

The chain carries TRBV27 and TRBJ2-7, with 8 bases matching TRBD1. Trimming removed 5 bases from V and 0 bases from J; junction bases left unmatched: 6. The germline CDR1 and CDR2 sequences are MNHEY and SMNVEV (reference sequence). This CDR3 has 15 amino acids. CDR3 coding DNA: TGTGCCAGCAGTCCGCCGACAGGGGCCTCCTACGAGCAGTACTTC. Translated, it gives CASSPPTGASYEQYF.

This chain links TRBV19 with TRBJ2-2; D unclear. This CDR3 contains 15 residues. The germline CDR1 and CDR2 sequences are LNHDA and SQIVND (reference sequence). V lost 2 bases to trimming and J lost 1 base, with 8 bases between them. The CDR3 DNA sequence: TGTGCCAGTAGTATAAGGTGGGGGAACACCGGGGAGCTGTTTTTT. Translating it yields CASSIRWGNTGELFF. The full variable domain, in which reference TRBV19 and TRBJ2-2 provide the parts outside the CDR3, is DGGITQSPKYLFRKEGQNVTLSCEQNLNHDAMYWYRQDPGQGLRLIYYSQIVNDFQKGDIAEGYSVSREKKESFPLTVTSAQKNPTAFYLCASSIRWGNTGELFFGEGSRLTVL.

The chain combines TRBV2 with TRBJ2-7; D is ambiguous. CDR1 and CDR2 from the germline V gene are SNHLY and FYNNEI. The germline V and J ends were trimmed by 1 base and 3 bases, with 7 bases remaining between them. CDR3 length: 13 amino acids. DNA for the CDR3: TGTGCCAGCAGTGAAGACGTCTACTACGAGCAGTACTTC. Translation: CASSEDVYYEQYF.

The rearrangement links TRBV4-2 to TRBJ2-7, with D perhaps matching TRBD2 (6 bases). CDR1 is LGHNA and CDR2 is YNFKEQ in the germline V gene. The V gene lost 5 bases and the J gene lost 7 bases, with 18 bases spanning the gap. The CDR3 consists of 14 residues. The CDR3 DNA reads as TGTGCCAGCAGCTCCGGGACTGGGGTGTTGGAGCAGTACTTC. This sequence encodes CASSSGTGVLEQYF.

As concerns this clone: One junction end disagrees with the germline gene, perhaps due to a read error. In DNA, the CDR3 is TGTGCTAGCAGCTTAGCGGACAGGGAGGACACTGAAGCTTTCTTT. Translation gives CASSLADREDTEAFF. The V call is TRBV7-7, the J call TRBJ1-1; TRBD1 aligns across 8 bases. This CDR3 has 15 residues. The germline V gene has CDR1 SSHAT and CDR2 FNYEAQ (reference sequence).

The rearrangement uses TRBV19 and TRBJ2-2; D is possibly TRBD1 (6 bases). Per the germline V gene, CDR1 is LNHDA and CDR2 is SQIVND (reference sequence). The CDR3 sequence is 16 residues long. V lost 7 bases and J lost 5, with 20 bases in between. The CDR3 spells CASNAWDTEGTGELFF. CDR3 sequence (DNA): TGTGCCAGTAATGCTTGGGACACCGAGGGTACCGGGGAGCTGTTTTTT.

This chain links TRBV29-1 with TRBJ2-5; D uncertain. Looked up from germline, CDR1 is SQVTM and CDR2 is ANQGSEA. The CDR3 contains 10 residues. The CDR3 coding sequence is TGCGTCTTCCTTGCCGAGACCCAGTACTTC. Protein product: CVFLAETQYF.

The rearrangement uses TRBV9 and TRBJ2-5; 9 nucleotides match TRBD1. Per germline, CDR1 SGDLS and CDR2 YYNGEE. CDR3 length: 15 residues. With 3 bases clipped from V and 5 bases from J, the junction kept 8 bases outside the gene matches. CDR3 residues: CASSDRDRALETQYF. CDR3 nucleotides: TGTGCCAGCAGCGACCGGGACAGGGCTTTGGAGACCCAGTACTTC. Full variable domain (missing parts from reference TRBV9 and TRBJ2-5): DSGVTQTPKHLITATGQRVTLRCSPRSGDLSVYWYQQSLDQGLQFLIQYYNGEERAKGNILERFSAQQFPDLHSELNLSSLELGDSALYFCASSDRDRALETQYFGPGTRLLVL.

The chain recombines TRBV6-5 with TRBJ2-2; D uncertain. V was clipped by 2 bases and J by 8 bases, with 3 bases between them. The germline CDR1 and CDR2 sequences are MNHEY and SVGAGI. The CDR3 has 11 amino acids. CDR3 protein: CASSYMGELFF. Here the CDR3 DNA reads TGTGCCAGCAGTTACATGGGGGAGCTGTTTTTT.

This clone was observed a few times. This rearrangement joins TRBV29-1 to TRBJ2-7; 7 positions match TRBD2. J gave up 6 bases and V 0 bases, and 11 bases lay outside the gene matches. This CDR3 region has 15 residues. Looked up from germline, CDR1 is SQVTM and CDR2 is ANQGSEA. The CDR3 region is CSVEDGRVGSGEQYF. In nucleotides, the CDR3 is TGCAGCGTTGAAGATGGGAGGGTAGGGAGCGGCGAGCAGTACTTC.

J is TRBJ2-5 and V is TRBV4-1, with 7 bases lining up with TRBD2. This CDR3 has 15 residues. Germline-derived CDR1 and CDR2 are MGHRA and YSYEKL. With 3 bases clipped from V and 2 bases from J, the junction kept 6 bases outside the gene matches. The CDR3, as DNA: TGCGCCAGCAGCCAGGCGGGAGTTGCGCAAGAGACCCAGTACTTC. Amino acid sequence: CASSQAGVAQETQYF.

A word on this clone: The same CDR3 also results from other DNA sequences found in this sample. The V and J genes are TRBV5-1 and TRBJ2-1; 8 bases fit TRBD1. The V gene's germline CDR1 is SGHRS and CDR2 YFSETQ. The V gene end was trimmed by 3 bases and the J gene end by 5 bases; junction bases not matched to a gene: 4. The length of the CDR3 is 14 residues. CDR3 sequence (DNA): TGCGCCAGCAGCTCCGGGACAGGAAACAATGAGCAGTTCTTC. This translates into CASSSGTGNNEQFF.